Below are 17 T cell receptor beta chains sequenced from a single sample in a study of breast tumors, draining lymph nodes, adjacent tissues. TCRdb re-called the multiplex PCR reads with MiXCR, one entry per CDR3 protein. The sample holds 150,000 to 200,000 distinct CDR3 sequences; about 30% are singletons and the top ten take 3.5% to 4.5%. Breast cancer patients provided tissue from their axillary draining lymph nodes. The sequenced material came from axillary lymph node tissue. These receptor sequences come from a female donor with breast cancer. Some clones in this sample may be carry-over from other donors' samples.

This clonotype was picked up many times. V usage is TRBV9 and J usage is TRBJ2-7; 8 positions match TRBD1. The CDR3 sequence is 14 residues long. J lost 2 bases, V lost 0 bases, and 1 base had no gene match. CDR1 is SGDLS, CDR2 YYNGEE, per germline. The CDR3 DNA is TGTGCCAGCAGCGTAGGGGACAGGACCTACGAGCAGTACTTC. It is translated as CASSVGDRTYEQYF.

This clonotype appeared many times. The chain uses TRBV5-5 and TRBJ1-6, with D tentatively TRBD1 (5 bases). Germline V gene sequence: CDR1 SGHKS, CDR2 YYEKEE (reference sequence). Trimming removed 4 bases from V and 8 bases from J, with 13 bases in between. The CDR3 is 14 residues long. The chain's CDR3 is CASSPRVGDSPLHF. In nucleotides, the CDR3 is TGTGCCAGCAGCCCGCGGGTAGGGGATTCACCCCTCCACTTT.

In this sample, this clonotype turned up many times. CDR3 in DNA: TGTGCCAGCAGCCAACGGGGGGCGGGAAACACCGGGGAGCTGTTTTTT. Protein sequence: CASSQRGAGNTGELFF. The chain carries TRBV7-6 and TRBJ2-2; D perhaps matches TRBD2 (7 bases). This CDR3 has 16 residues. V was cut by 5 bases and J by 2 bases, with 15 bases left in between. Germline V gives CDR1 SGHVS, CDR2 FNYEAQ.

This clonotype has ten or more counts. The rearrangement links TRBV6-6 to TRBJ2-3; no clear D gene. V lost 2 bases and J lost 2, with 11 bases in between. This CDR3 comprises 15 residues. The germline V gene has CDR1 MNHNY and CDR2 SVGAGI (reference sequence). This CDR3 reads CASSYEPLPTDTQYF. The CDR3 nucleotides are TGTGCCAGCAGTTACGAACCGCTCCCCACAGATACGCAGTATTTT.

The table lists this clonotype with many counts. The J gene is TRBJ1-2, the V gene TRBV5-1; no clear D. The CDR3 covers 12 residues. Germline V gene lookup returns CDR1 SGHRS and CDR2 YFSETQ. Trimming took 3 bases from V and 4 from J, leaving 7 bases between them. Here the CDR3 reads CASSSEVYGYTF. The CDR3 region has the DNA TGCGCCAGCAGCTCAGAGGTCTATGGCTACACCTTC.

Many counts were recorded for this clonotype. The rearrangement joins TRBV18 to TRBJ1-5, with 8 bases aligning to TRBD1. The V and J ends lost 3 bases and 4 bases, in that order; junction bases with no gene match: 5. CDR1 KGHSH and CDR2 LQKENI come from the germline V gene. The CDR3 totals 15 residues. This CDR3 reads CASSPGQGPNQPQHF. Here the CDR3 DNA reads TGTGCCAGCTCACCCGGACAGGGACCTAATCAGCCCCAGCATTTT.

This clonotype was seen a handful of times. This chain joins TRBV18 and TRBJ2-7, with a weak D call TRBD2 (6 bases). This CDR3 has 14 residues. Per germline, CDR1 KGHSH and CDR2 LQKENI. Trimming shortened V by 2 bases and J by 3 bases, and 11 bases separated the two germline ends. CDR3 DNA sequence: TGTGCCAGCTCACCAGGACGGGAGAGCTACGAGCAGTACTTC. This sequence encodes CASSPGRESYEQYF.

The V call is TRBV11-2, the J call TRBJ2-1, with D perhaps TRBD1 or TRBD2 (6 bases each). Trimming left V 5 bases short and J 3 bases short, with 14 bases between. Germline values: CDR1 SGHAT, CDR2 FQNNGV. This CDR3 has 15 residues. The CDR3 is CASSPRGQVYNEQFF. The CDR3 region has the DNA TGTGCCAGCAGCCCCCGGGGGCAGGTCTACAATGAGCAGTTCTTC.

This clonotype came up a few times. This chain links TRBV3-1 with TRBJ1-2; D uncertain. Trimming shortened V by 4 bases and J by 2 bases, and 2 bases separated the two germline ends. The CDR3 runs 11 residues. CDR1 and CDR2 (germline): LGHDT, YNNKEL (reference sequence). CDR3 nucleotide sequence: TGTGCCAGCAGCCGAAACTATGGCTACACCTTC. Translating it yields CASSRNYGYTF.

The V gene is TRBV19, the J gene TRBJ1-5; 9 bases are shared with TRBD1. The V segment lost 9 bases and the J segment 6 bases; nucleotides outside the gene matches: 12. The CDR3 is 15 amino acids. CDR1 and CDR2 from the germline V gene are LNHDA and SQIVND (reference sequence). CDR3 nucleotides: TGTGCCAGCAGCTTAGGGACAGGGATCGGTCAGCCCCAGCATTTT. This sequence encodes CASSLGTGIGQPQHF.

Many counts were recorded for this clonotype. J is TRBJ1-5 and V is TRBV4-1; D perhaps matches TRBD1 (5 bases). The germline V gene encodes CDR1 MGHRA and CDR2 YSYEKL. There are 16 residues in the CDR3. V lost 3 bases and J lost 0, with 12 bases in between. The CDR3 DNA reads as TGCGCCAGCAGCCAGGGGGAGGGCTATAGCAATCAGCCCCAGCATTTT. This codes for CASSQGEGYSNQPQHF.

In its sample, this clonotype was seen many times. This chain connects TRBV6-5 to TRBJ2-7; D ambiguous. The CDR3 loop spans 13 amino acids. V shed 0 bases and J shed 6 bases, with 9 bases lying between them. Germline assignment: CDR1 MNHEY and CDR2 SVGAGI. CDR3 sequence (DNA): TGTGCCAGCAGTTACTCGATCAAGGGCGAGCAGTACTTC. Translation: CASSYSIKGEQYF.

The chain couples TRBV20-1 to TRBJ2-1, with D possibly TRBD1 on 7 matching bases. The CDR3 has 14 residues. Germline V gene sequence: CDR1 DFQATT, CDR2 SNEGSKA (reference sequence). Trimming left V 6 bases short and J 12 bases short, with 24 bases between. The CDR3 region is CSAPGAGGTDTQFF. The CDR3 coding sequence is TGCAGTGCCCCGGGGGCAGGGGGTACAGATACGCAGTTCTTC.

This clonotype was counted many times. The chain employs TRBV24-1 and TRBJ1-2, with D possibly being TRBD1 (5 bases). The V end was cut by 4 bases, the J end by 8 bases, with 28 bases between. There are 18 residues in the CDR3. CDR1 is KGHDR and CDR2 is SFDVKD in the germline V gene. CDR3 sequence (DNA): TGTGCCACCAGTGAATCATTATCGGGGCTCGGGGCGGTGGACGGCTACACCTTC. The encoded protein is CATSESLSGLGAVDGYTF.

This CDR3 reads CASRTTSGSSTGANVLTF. CDR3 sequence (DNA): TGTGCCAGCAGGACTACTAGCGGGAGTAGCACCGGGGCCAACGTCCTGACTTTC. This chain connects TRBV12-3 or TRBV12-4 to TRBJ2-6, with 11 positions matching TRBD2. The V and J ends lost 6 bases and 4 bases, in that order; junction bases with no gene match: 11. The CDR3 is 18 residues long.

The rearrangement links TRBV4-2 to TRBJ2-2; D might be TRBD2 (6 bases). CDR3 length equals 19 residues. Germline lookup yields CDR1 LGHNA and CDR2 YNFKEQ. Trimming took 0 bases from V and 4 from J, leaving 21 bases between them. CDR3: CASSQDRVVGGVSTGELFF. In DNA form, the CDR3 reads TGTGCCAGCAGCCAAGATAGGGTCGTGGGGGGAGTTAGCACCGGGGAGCTGTTTTTT.

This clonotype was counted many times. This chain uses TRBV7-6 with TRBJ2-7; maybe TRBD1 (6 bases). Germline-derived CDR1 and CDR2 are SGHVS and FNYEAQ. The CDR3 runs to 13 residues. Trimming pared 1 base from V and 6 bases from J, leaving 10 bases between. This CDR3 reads CASSLVGRGEQYF. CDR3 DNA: TGTGCCAGCAGCTTAGTGGGCAGGGGCGAGCAGTACTTC.